This is a list of T cell receptor beta chains from one sample in a study of cytomegalovirus exposure and HLA in healthy donors. TCRdb's copy holds only in-frame clones and misses some; the assay was immunoSEQ multiplex PCR. The repertoire consists of 90,000 to 140,000 clones, with approximately 16% occurring once and the leading ten covering more than 0.65%. Sequencing was performed on PBMCs. These receptors came from a female donor in good health and CMV-seronegative. CDR3s include the opening cysteine and the closing phenylalanine or tryptophan. Each record gives: V gene, D gene, clone size, J gene, CDR3 DNA, CDR3 protein. A D gene is named only where the DNA matches it firmly. Expanded clones get a size class; other rows say once, few or many, or leave the size out.

v_gene: TRBV2
d_gene: .
abundance: few
j_gene: TRBJ1-4
CDR3nt: TGTGCCAGCAGTGGCTGGACAGCAAATGAAAAACTGTTTTTT
CDR3aa: CASSGWTANEKLFF

v_gene: TRBV29-1
d_gene: .
abundance: .
j_gene: TRBJ2-7
CDR3nt: TGCAGCGTTGAAGATCTGTCGGGAGTAGGCGAGCAGTACTTC
CDR3aa: CSVEDLSGVGEQYF

v_gene: TRBV6-5
d_gene: .
abundance: few
j_gene: TRBJ1-2
CDR3nt: TGTGCCAGCAGTTACCGACAGCAGGATAACTATGGCTACACCTTC
CDR3aa: CASSYRQQDNYGYTF

v_gene: TRBV29-1
d_gene: .
abundance: .
j_gene: TRBJ2-3
CDR3nt: TGCAGCGTTGGGATGGGCCTAGCGTCGGGGAGCACAGATACGCAGTATTTT
CDR3aa: CSVGMGLASGSTDTQYF

v_gene: TRBV27
d_gene: .
abundance: .
j_gene: TRBJ2-5
CDR3nt: TGTGCCAGCAGTCCCCGCGGCGACCAAGAGACCCAGTACTTC
CDR3aa: CASSPRGDQETQYF

v_gene: TRBV27
d_gene: .
abundance: .
j_gene: TRBJ1-2
CDR3nt: TGTGCCAGCAGTTCCGTTAGGGAGAACTATGGCTACACCTTC
CDR3aa: CASSSVRENYGYTF

v_gene: TRBV4-2
d_gene: TRBD2
abundance: .
j_gene: TRBJ2-1
CDR3nt: TGTGCCAGCAGCCAAGAAGCGGGACTAGCGGGAGTTCATGAGCAGTTCTTC
CDR3aa: CASSQEAGLAGVHEQFF

v_gene: TRBV5-8
d_gene: .
abundance: .
j_gene: TRBJ1-2
CDR3nt: TGTGCCAGCAGCTTGGCCAGGGGCTACACCTTC
CDR3aa: CASSLARGYTF

v_gene: TRBV5-1
d_gene: TRBD2
abundance: few
j_gene: TRBJ2-3
CDR3nt: TGCGCCAGAGGCGGGGGATGCACAGATACGCAGTATTTT
CDR3aa: CARGGGCTDTQYF

v_gene: TRBV28
d_gene: TRBD2
abundance: few
j_gene: TRBJ2-7
CDR3nt: TGTGCCAGCAGTTTATACGGGACTAGCGGGGGCTACGAGCAGTACTTC
CDR3aa: CASSLYGTSGGYEQYF

v_gene: TRBV19
d_gene: TRBD2
abundance: .
j_gene: TRBJ2-3
CDR3nt: TGTGCCAGTAGTCCCGCGGGACTAGCGGACACAGATACGCAGTATTTT
CDR3aa: CASSPAGLADTDTQYF

v_gene: TRBV4-1
d_gene: TRBD2
abundance: .
j_gene: TRBJ2-1
CDR3nt: TGCGCCAGCAGCCAGACTAGCGGGCCCTGGTATGAGCAGTTCTTC
CDR3aa: CASSQTSGPWYEQFF

v_gene: TRBV30
d_gene: TRBD1
abundance: .
j_gene: TRBJ1-3
CDR3nt: TGTGCCTGGAGCTCTCCCCAAGGACAGGTCGGAAACACCATATATTTT
CDR3aa: CAWSSPQGQVGNTIYF

v_gene: TRBV7-8
d_gene: TRBD1
abundance: few
j_gene: TRBJ1-2
CDR3nt: TGTGCCAGCAGCTTAGCGTTGGTGGGGACAGACGATGGCTACACCTTC
CDR3aa: CASSLALVGTDDGYTF

v_gene: TRBV7-6
d_gene: .
abundance: .
j_gene: TRBJ1-2
CDR3nt: TGTGCCAGCAGCTCCAGCCGGCGGAGGGAAAACTATGGCTACACCTTC
CDR3aa: CASSSSRRRENYGYTF

v_gene: TRBV7-2
d_gene: .
abundance: once
j_gene: TRBJ1-2
CDR3nt: TGTGCCAGCAGCCGGGTGGAGGGTTCCTATGGCTACACCTTC
CDR3aa: CASSRVEGSYGYTF

v_gene: TRBV2
d_gene: .
abundance: few
j_gene: TRBJ1-5
CDR3nt: TGTGCCAGCAGTGCGGGGAATCAGCCCCAGCATTTT
CDR3aa: CASSAGNQPQHF

v_gene: TRBV30
d_gene: .
abundance: few
j_gene: TRBJ1-4
CDR3nt: TGTGCCTGGAGTTCAGGGAGGGACGAAAAACTGTTTTTT
CDR3aa: CAWSSGRDEKLFF

v_gene: TRBV5-1
d_gene: TRBD2
abundance: .
j_gene: TRBJ2-3
CDR3nt: TGCGCCAGCAGCGGGACGAGCGGGGGCGGCACAGATACGCAGTATTTT
CDR3aa: CASSGTSGGGTDTQYF

v_gene: TRBV15
d_gene: TRBD2
abundance: .
j_gene: TRBJ2-3
CDR3nt: TGTGCCACCAGCTTGGGACTAGCGGCAGATACGCAGTATTTT
CDR3aa: CATSLGLAADTQYF

v_gene: TRBV7-2
d_gene: TRBD2
abundance: .
j_gene: TRBJ2-3
CDR3nt: TGTGCCAGCAGCTTAATGGGAGGGACGAGAGATACGCAGTATTTT
CDR3aa: CASSLMGGTRDTQYF

v_gene: TRBV6-6
d_gene: .
abundance: .
j_gene: TRBJ2-2
CDR3nt: TGTGCCAGCAGTTACGCCGGGTCGGGGACCGGGGAGCTGTTTTTT
CDR3aa: CASSYAGSGTGELFF

v_gene: TRBV6-5
d_gene: .
abundance: .
j_gene: TRBJ1-1
CDR3nt: TGTGCCAGCTCCGGCAGGGTGAACACTGAAGCTTTCTTT
CDR3aa: CASSGRVNTEAFF

v_gene: TRBV7-9
d_gene: .
abundance: few
j_gene: TRBJ2-7
CDR3nt: TGTGCCAGCAGCGCAGTAGGCAGGGGCGAGCAGTACTTC
CDR3aa: CASSAVGRGEQYF

v_gene: TRBV5-4
d_gene: TRBD1
abundance: .
j_gene: TRBJ2-2
CDR3nt: TGTGCCAGCAGTGAGACCGGGACAGTTTTTCCCGGGGAGCTGTTTTTT
CDR3aa: CASSETGTVFPGELFF

v_gene: TRBV4-2
d_gene: .
abundance: .
j_gene: TRBJ1-2
CDR3nt: TGTGCCAGCAGCCAAGGAGACAGCCCCTTAGGCTACACCTTC
CDR3aa: CASSQGDSPLGYTF

v_gene: TRBV9
d_gene: TRBD2
abundance: .
j_gene: TRBJ2-1
CDR3nt: TGTGCCAGCAAATCGGGAAGCGGGGGGCTGAATGAGCAGTTCTTC
CDR3aa: CASKSGSGGLNEQFF

v_gene: TRBV5-4
d_gene: TRBD2
abundance: .
j_gene: TRBJ2-1
CDR3nt: TGTGCCAGCAGTGTGGCTAGCGGGAGCTCCTACAATGAGCAGTTCTTC
CDR3aa: CASSVASGSSYNEQFF

v_gene: TRBV18
d_gene: .
abundance: .
j_gene: TRBJ1-1
CDR3nt: TGTGCCAGCTCACCTAACACAGGGTCCAACACTGAAGCTTTCTTT
CDR3aa: CASSPNTGSNTEAFF

v_gene: TRBV12-2
d_gene: .
abundance: few
j_gene: TRBJ2-2
CDR3nt: TGTGCAAGTCTCCTGGGCGGGGGGAACACCGGGGAGCTGTTTTTT
CDR3aa: CASLLGGGNTGELFF

v_gene: TRBV29-1
d_gene: .
abundance: few
j_gene: TRBJ1-1
CDR3nt: TGCAGCGTTTTGAGACAGATGAACACTGAAGCTTTCTTT
CDR3aa: CSVLRQMNTEAFF

v_gene: TRBV12-5
d_gene: TRBD1
abundance: few
j_gene: TRBJ2-5
CDR3nt: TGTGCTAGTGCGCCCGGGGACAGGGGCCCCCAAGAGACCCAGTACTTC
CDR3aa: CASAPGDRGPQETQYF

v_gene: TRBV19
d_gene: TRBD1
abundance: .
j_gene: TRBJ2-1
CDR3nt: TGTGCCAGTAGTACCGGGACAGGGTTGAGCTCCTACAATGAGCAGTTCTTC
CDR3aa: CASSTGTGLSSYNEQFF

v_gene: TRBV29-1
d_gene: TRBD1
abundance: few
j_gene: TRBJ2-5
CDR3nt: TGCAGCGTTGAGAATCAGGGGGCGACTAAAGAGACCCAGTACTTC
CDR3aa: CSVENQGATKETQYF

v_gene: TRBV5-4
d_gene: TRBD1
abundance: few
j_gene: TRBJ1-5
CDR3nt: TGTGCCAGCAGCCCGGATGCGGGGACAGGGGGCAATCAGCCCCAGCATTTT
CDR3aa: CASSPDAGTGGNQPQHF

v_gene: TRBV30
d_gene: .
abundance: few
j_gene: TRBJ2-7
CDR3nt: TGTGCCGTCTTGGGCAGCGAGGGCATTCCCTCCTACGAGCAGTACTTC
CDR3aa: CAVLGSEGIPSYEQYF

v_gene: TRBV27
d_gene: TRBD1
abundance: .
j_gene: TRBJ1-1
CDR3nt: TGTGCCAGCCAAAACCGACAGGGTACTGAAGCTTTCTTT
CDR3aa: CASQNRQGTEAFF

v_gene: TRBV9
d_gene: TRBD1
abundance: .
j_gene: TRBJ2-1
CDR3nt: TGTGCCAGCAGCGAGAGGGACAGGGATGAGCAGTTCTTC
CDR3aa: CASSERDRDEQFF

v_gene: TRBV2
d_gene: .
abundance: .
j_gene: TRBJ1-6
CDR3nt: TGTGCCAGCAGTGAAGAGGACAGCAGAAATTCACCCCTCCACTTT
CDR3aa: CASSEEDSRNSPLHF

v_gene: TRBV10-3
d_gene: .
abundance: few
j_gene: TRBJ2-7
CDR3nt: TGTGCCATCAGTGGGGAAGGGAGTACCTACGAGCAGTACTTC
CDR3aa: CAISGEGSTYEQYF

v_gene: TRBV7-8
d_gene: .
abundance: few
j_gene: TRBJ1-6
CDR3nt: TGTGCCAGCAGCTTAGAACCCCGTAGACCCCTCCACTTT
CDR3aa: CASSLEPRRPLHF

v_gene: TRBV19
d_gene: .
abundance: few
j_gene: TRBJ1-1
CDR3nt: TGTGCCAGCAAATACAGGGACCTGAACACTGAAGCTTTCTTT
CDR3aa: CASKYRDLNTEAFF

v_gene: TRBV5-1
d_gene: .
abundance: .
j_gene: TRBJ2-1
CDR3nt: TGCGCCAGCAGCTTTGAGTCCTTCGGTGAGCAGTTCTTC
CDR3aa: CASSFESFGEQFF

v_gene: TRBV7-9
d_gene: TRBD1
abundance: .
j_gene: TRBJ1-4
CDR3nt: TGTGCCAGCAGCGTACGACAGGGGGGTGAAAAACTGTTTTTT
CDR3aa: CASSVRQGGEKLFF

v_gene: TRBV7-2
d_gene: TRBD2
abundance: few
j_gene: TRBJ2-1
CDR3nt: TGTGCCAGCAGCTTAGGACTAGCGGCCTACAATGAGCAGTTCTTC
CDR3aa: CASSLGLAAYNEQFF

v_gene: TRBV9
d_gene: TRBD1
abundance: .
j_gene: TRBJ2-7
CDR3nt: TGTGCCAGCAGCGTCACAGGGGCGAACTCCTACGAGCAGTACTTC
CDR3aa: CASSVTGANSYEQYF

v_gene: TRBV7-9
d_gene: .
abundance: few
j_gene: TRBJ1-1
CDR3nt: TGTGCCAGCAGCCCCGTGGGCAGTGAAGCTTTCTTT
CDR3aa: CASSPVGSEAFF

v_gene: TRBV2
d_gene: .
abundance: few
j_gene: TRBJ2-2
CDR3nt: TGTGCCAGCAGTGGCAGGCTTTTGGGGCTGTTTTTT
CDR3aa: CASSGRLLGLFF

v_gene: TRBV18
d_gene: .
abundance: .
j_gene: TRBJ2-5
CDR3nt: TGTGCCAGCTCACAGGGGATAAGAGAGACCCAGTACTTC
CDR3aa: CASSQGIRETQYF

v_gene: TRBV18
d_gene: TRBD1
abundance: .
j_gene: TRBJ2-4
CDR3nt: TGTGCCAGCTCACCATACGGACAGGGCACCATTCAGTACTTC
CDR3aa: CASSPYGQGTIQYF

v_gene: TRBV6-5
d_gene: .
abundance: few
j_gene: TRBJ2-7
CDR3nt: TGTGCCAGCAAACCCGACAGGTTCCCCTACGAGCAGTACTTC
CDR3aa: CASKPDRFPYEQYF

v_gene: TRBV25-1
d_gene: TRBD1
abundance: .
j_gene: TRBJ2-5
CDR3nt: TGTGCCAGTGGACAGGCCGGGTACCAAGAGACCCAGTACTTC
CDR3aa: CASGQAGYQETQYF

v_gene: TRBV12-5
d_gene: TRBD2
abundance: .
j_gene: TRBJ2-1
CDR3nt: TGTGCTAGTGGTTTGCGCGGGGGGACGGGAGACAATGAGCAGTTCTTC
CDR3aa: CASGLRGGTGDNEQFF

v_gene: TRBV5-4
d_gene: TRBD1
abundance: few
j_gene: TRBJ2-7
CDR3nt: TGTGCCAGCAGCTTGGACAGGGGGGATTCCTACGAGCAGTACTTC
CDR3aa: CASSLDRGDSYEQYF

v_gene: TRBV5-6
d_gene: TRBD1
abundance: .
j_gene: TRBJ1-1
CDR3nt: TGTGCCAGCAGCTATAAAACCGGGACAGGTTTTTCGGGGGCTTTCTTT
CDR3aa: CASSYKTGTGFSGAFF

v_gene: TRBV5-4
d_gene: .
abundance: .
j_gene: TRBJ1-3
CDR3nt: TGTGCCAGCAGCTTCAGAGGGGGGGCAGACACCATATATTTT
CDR3aa: CASSFRGGADTIYF